The clone carrying this T cell receptor (beta chain) was recorded a few times. TCRdb ran MiXCR on the 5' RACE reads and lists one entry per CDR3 protein. The sample has approximately 670,000 distinct CDR3 sequences, 6.1% seen once. These data are taken from a study of identical twins. The CDR3 covers 14 residues. V lost 0 bases, J lost 5 bases, and 6 bases stayed unmatched. Germline V gives CDR1 DFQATT, CDR2 SNEGSKA (reference sequence). The chain uses TRBV20-1 and TRBJ2-5, with TRBD1 matching 7 bases. This clonotype was sampled from a man younger than 30 in good health. The sequencing sample was made of naive T cells sorted from blood. This chain's CDR3 is CSARDPLRGETQYF. CDR3 DNA: TGCAGTGCTAGAGATCCACTCAGGGGGGAGACCCAGTACTTC.